The TCR beta chain under discussion was sequenced for a study of shared clonotypes between healthy human individuals. Study context: Three plates were used per donor for CD4 naive, three for CD4 memory, two for CD8 naive and one for CD8 memory.

Findings and caveats of the study: Between a few donors, naive CD4 clonotypes were shared at a level of about 5%. Generally, naive subsets (rather than memory subsets) showed larger estimated richness.

Comment on this clone: Its matching antigen is unknown.

V trimming: 4 bases; J trimming: 9 bases; junction bases outside the gene matches: 6. Germline V gene data show CDR1 as MGHRA and CDR2 as YSYEKL. The CDR3 consists of 13 residues. Profiling relied on immunoSEQ multiplex PCR, and the TCRdb table lists in-frame clones only, not all of them. The sample includes around 2.5 million clones, under 95% seen only once; the top ten take around 0.37%. Sequencing was carried out using naive CD4+ T cells from PBMCs. Subset here: CD45RA+ positively selected. This rearrangement joins TRBV4-1 to TRBJ2-1; 7 bases are a match to TRBD1. This receptor was taken from a man between 18 and 29 years old in good health. Some clones in this sample may be carry-over from other donors' samples. The CDR3: CASSLRQGTEQFF. The CDR3 coding sequence is TGCGCCAGCAGCCTGCGACAGGGAACTGAGCAGTTCTTC.